These 20 T cell receptor beta chains share one sample of origin, sequenced in a study of T cells after yellow fever vaccination. MiXCR, run by TCRdb on the 5' RACE reads, gives a single entry per CDR3 protein. The sample shows 450,000 to 650,000 distinct CDR3 sequences, around an eighth of them seen only once. The starting material was PBMCs, obtained on the day of the yellow fever booster vaccination. The receptors originated from a man aged 30 to 45 who received the YFV17D yellow fever vaccine.

This clonotype appeared many times. This rearrangement joins TRBV5-1 to TRBJ2-5, with 8 bases aligning to TRBD1. This CDR3 is 15 amino acids long. The J segment lost 1 base and the V segment lost 4 bases, leaving 6 bases of the junction unmatched. Looked up from germline, CDR1 is SGHRS and CDR2 is YFSETQ. This CDR3 is CASSKDRVGQETQYF. The CDR3 DNA sequence: TGCGCCAGCAGCAAGGACAGGGTCGGCCAAGAGACCCAGTACTTC.

This clonotype was found a few times. The chain uses TRBV9 and TRBJ2-1, with 9 bases matching TRBD1. V lost 3 bases, J lost 6 bases, and 1 base stayed unmatched. Per the germline V gene, CDR1 is SGDLS and CDR2 is YYNGEE. The CDR3 is 13 residues long. The chain's CDR3 is CASSGDRVNEQFF. The CDR3 DNA sequence: TGTGCCAGCAGCGGGGACAGGGTCAATGAGCAGTTCTTC.

The chain recombines TRBV12-5 with TRBJ2-7, with D unresolved. V was trimmed by 6 bases and J by 4 bases, leaving 13 bases between them. The CDR3 has 13 residues. Looked up from germline, CDR1 is LGHNT and CDR2 is FRNRAP. The CDR3 nucleotides read TGTGCTAGTGGCCTTGGTGCCGGTTACGAGCAGTACTTC. It specifies CASGLGAGYEQYF.

The V and J genes are TRBV29-1 and TRBJ2-1; unclear D gene. CDR1 and CDR2 (germline): SQVTM, ANQGSEA. V shed 3 bases and J shed 6 bases, with 15 bases lying between them. The CDR3 length is 14 residues. The CDR3 nucleotides read TGCAGCGTTGAGGCAGGATGGTTCACCAATGAGCAGTTCTTC. Translation: CSVEAGWFTNEQFF.

The genes are TRBV7-9 and TRBJ2-5, with no clear D. Germline lookup yields CDR1 SEHNR and CDR2 FQNEAQ (reference sequence). The V end was cut by 7 bases, the J end by 5 bases, with 14 bases between. The CDR3 covers 13 residues. CDR3 loop: CASIPPGRETQYF. The CDR3 DNA is TGTGCCAGCATCCCCCCTGGGCGTGAGACCCAGTACTTC.

This clonotype was recorded at least ten times. The CDR3 DNA is TGTGCCAGCAGCTTAACTCCTCCCGGGGAGCAGTACTTC. Encoded protein: CASSLTPPGEQYF. The rearrangement uses TRBV7-2 and TRBJ2-7; no clear D. Germline assignment: CDR1 SGHTA and CDR2 FQGNSA. CDR3 length: 13 amino acids. V lost 2 bases and J lost 7, with 12 bases in between.

The chain couples TRBV7-2 to TRBJ2-2; either TRBD1 or TRBD2 may fit D (5 bases each). The CDR3 spans 14 residues. The germline V gene encodes CDR1 SGHTA and CDR2 FQGNSA. V dropped 6 bases and J dropped 3 bases, with 11 bases sitting between them. Written as DNA, the CDR3 is TGTGCCAGCAGTCGAGGGGCCGACACCGGGGAGCTGTTTTTT. Translated: CASSRGADTGELFF.

This clonotype has a handful of counts. This sequence joins TRBV29-1 and TRBJ2-1; 7 bases map to TRBD2. The ends lost 6 bases at V and 7 bases at J; junction bases unmatched: 12. The CDR3 totals 14 residues. Germline V CDR1 and CDR2: SQVTM, ANQGSEA. The CDR3 is CSVNWEGAGNEQFF. CDR3 nucleotide sequence: TGCAGCGTGAACTGGGAGGGCGCGGGAAATGAGCAGTTCTTC.

This clonotype was detected only a few times. CDR3 residues: CSAGGTSVYNEQFF. The CDR3 bases are TGCAGTGCGGGGGGGACTAGCGTTTACAATGAGCAGTTCTTC. This sequence joins TRBV20-1 and TRBJ2-1, with 10 positions matching TRBD2. The V segment lost 6 bases and the J segment 4 bases; nucleotides outside the gene matches: 6. Germline V CDR1 and CDR2: DFQATT, SNEGSKA (reference sequence). There are 14 residues in the CDR3.

This clonotype appeared a few times. The rearrangement uses TRBV29-1 and TRBJ1-4, with D possibly being TRBD1 (6 bases). In germline, CDR1 is SQVTM, CDR2 ANQGSEA. This CDR3 is built from 14 residues. The V and J ends lost 3 bases and 5 bases respectively, with 13 bases between them. The DNA for the CDR3 is TGCAGCGTTGAGGTGACAGGACGGAATGAAAAACTGTTTTTT. Protein sequence: CSVEVTGRNEKLFF.

The chain is built from TRBV27 and TRBJ2-2; 11 bases are shared with TRBD2. The CDR3 loop spans 20 amino acids. Germline assignment: CDR1 MNHEY and CDR2 SMNVEV (reference sequence). The V segment lost 5 bases and the J segment 2 bases; nucleotides outside the gene matches: 16. CDR3 sequence (DNA): TGTGCCAGCAGTCGACTCACGGGGCTAGCGGGAGGATATAACACCGGGGAGCTGTTTTTT. Its protein product is CASSRLTGLAGGYNTGELFF.

This clonotype was seen more than once but under ten times. J is TRBJ2-2 and V is TRBV7-2, with TRBD1 identical over 8 bases. The CDR3 is 14 amino acids. V gave up 5 bases and J gave up 6 bases; unmatched junction bases: 5. In germline, CDR1 is SGHTA, CDR2 FQGNSA. The CDR3 is CASSGDRRAGELFF. The DNA of the CDR3 is TGTGCCAGCAGCGGGGACAGGAGGGCCGGGGAGCTGTTTTTT. The variable domain in full, with the rest retrieved from reference TRBV7-2 and TRBJ2-2, is GAGVSQSPSNKVTEKGKDVELRCDPISGHTALYWYRQSLGQGLEFLIYFQGNSAPDKSGLPSDRFSAERTGGSVSTLTIQRTQQEDSAVYLCASSGDRRAGELFFGEGSRLTVL.

The chain carries TRBV5-1 and TRBJ2-5; 7 nucleotides line up with TRBD2. J gave up 2 bases and V 0 bases, and 10 bases lay outside the gene matches. CDR3 length: 17 amino acids. The V gene's germline CDR1 is SGHRS and CDR2 YFSETQ. The DNA of the CDR3 is TGCGCCAGCAGCTTGGTTGTAGTAGCGGGCAATCAAGAGACCCAGTACTTC. Translation gives CASSLVVVAGNQETQYF.

The V call is TRBV10-3, the J call TRBJ2-1; TRBD2 is a possible D gene (6 bases). V was pared by 5 bases and J by 7 bases, with 24 bases between. This CDR3 has 17 amino acids. Per germline, CDR1 ENHRY and CDR2 SYGVKD. Written as DNA, the CDR3 is TGTGCCATCAGTTTCTCCGGGTTAGGGCTAGCGTTAAATGAGCAGTTCTTC. Protein: CAISFSGLGLALNEQFF.

This clonotype was counted a few times. The J gene is TRBJ1-1, the V gene TRBV29-1; no reliable D call. The CDR3 runs 12 residues. Germline V gives CDR1 SQVTM, CDR2 ANQGSEA. Between the trimmed V and J ends, which lost 3 bases and 4 bases, there was a span of 9 bases. This chain's CDR3 is CSVDRVGTEAFF. For the CDR3, the DNA is TGCAGCGTTGATAGGGTTGGCACTGAAGCTTTCTTT.

The CDR3 DNA sequence: TGTGCCAGCAGTTTGGGTTTGTTGGGGCAGGGGAGCACAGATACGCAGTATTTT. Its translation: CASSLGLLGQGSTDTQYF. The chain is built from TRBV12-3 or TRBV12-4 and TRBJ2-3; possibly TRBD1 for D (6 bases). The CDR3 sequence is 18 residues long. Trimming removed 3 bases from V and 0 bases from J, with 19 bases in between.

This clonotype has ten or more counts. V and J are TRBV29-1 and TRBJ1-2; TRBD1 aligns across 11 bases. Per germline, CDR1 SQVTM and CDR2 ANQGSEA. Unmatched junction bases numbered 1, after V lost 4 bases and J lost 3 bases. This CDR3 contains 13 residues. CDR3 residues: CSVGTGGYYGYTF. DNA for the CDR3: TGCAGCGTTGGGACAGGGGGCTACTATGGCTACACCTTC.

The rearrangement uses TRBV20-1 and TRBJ2-7; 7 bases align to TRBD2. Trimming took 6 bases from V and 5 from J; bases not matched to a gene: 16. The CDR3 runs to 15 residues. Germline CDR1 and CDR2: DFQATT and SNEGSKA (reference sequence). For the CDR3, the DNA is TGCAGTGCCATCCCCTGGGGGGGAGGAAGGAACGAGCAGTACTTC. It is translated as CSAIPWGGGRNEQYF.

Ten or more counts support this clonotype. This sequence joins TRBV14 and TRBJ1-6; D is uncertain. From germline, CDR1 is SGHDN and CDR2 FVKESK. V was clipped by 3 bases and J by 7 bases, with 10 bases between them. This CDR3 has 14 residues. This CDR3 reads CASSHDWGNSPLHF. The CDR3 coding sequence is TGTGCCAGCAGCCATGATTGGGGAAATTCACCCCTCCACTTT.

This clonotype was counted a few times. The genes are TRBV5-1 and TRBJ2-7; D remains unclear. Trimming removed 5 bases at V and 0 bases at J, with 3 bases between. Germline values: CDR1 SGHRS, CDR2 YFSETQ. The CDR3 runs to 11 residues. Here the CDR3 reads CASRRSYEQYF. Written as DNA, the CDR3 is TGCGCCAGCAGACGCTCCTACGAGCAGTACTTC.